The next 2 T cell receptor beta chains were all read from a single sample in a study of cytomegalovirus exposure and HLA in healthy donors. Use of 60 Vbeta and 13 Jbeta primers characterized the PCR. Some clones are missing from TCRdb's copy, which holds only in-frame ones; the method was immunoSEQ multiplex PCR. The table records 150,000 to 200,000 clones, 60% to 85% of them present only once. Sequencing was done on a sample of PBMCs. These receptor sequences come from a female donor in good health and CMV-seronegative.

The gene calls are TRBV27 and TRBJ2-1; TRBD1 matches 10 bases. The V segment lost 6 bases and the J segment 0 bases; nucleotides outside the gene matches: 11. Germline V gene data show CDR1 as MNHEY and CDR2 as SMNVEV (reference sequence). This CDR3 is 18 amino acids long. CDR3 bases: TGTGCCAGCAGGACGGGACAGGGGATAGGTAGCTCCTACAATGAGCAGTTCTTC. Translation gives CASRTGQGIGSSYNEQFF.

The CDR3 DNA follows: TGTGCCAGCAGTTCGCTCGAGCGGGGGGTCGCAGATACGCAGTATTTT. Protein product: CASSSLERGVADTQYF. The rearrangement links TRBV27 to TRBJ2-3; 9 bases are shared with TRBD2. V lost 4 bases to trimming and J lost 4 bases; unmatched junction nucleotides: 9. From germline, CDR1 is MNHEY and CDR2 SMNVEV (reference sequence). The CDR3 is made up of 16 amino acids.